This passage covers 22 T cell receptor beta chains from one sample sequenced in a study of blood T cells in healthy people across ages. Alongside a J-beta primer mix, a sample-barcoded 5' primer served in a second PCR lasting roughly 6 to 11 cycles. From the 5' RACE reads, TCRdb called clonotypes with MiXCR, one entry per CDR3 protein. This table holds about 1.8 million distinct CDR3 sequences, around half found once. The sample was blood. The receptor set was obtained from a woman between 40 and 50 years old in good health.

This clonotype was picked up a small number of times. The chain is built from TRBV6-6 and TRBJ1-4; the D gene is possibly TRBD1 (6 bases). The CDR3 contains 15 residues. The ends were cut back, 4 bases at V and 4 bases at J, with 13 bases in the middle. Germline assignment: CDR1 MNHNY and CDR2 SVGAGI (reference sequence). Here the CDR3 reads CASSFGQSRNEKLFF. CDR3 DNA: TGTGCCAGCAGTTTTGGACAGTCCCGTAATGAAAAACTGTTTTTT.

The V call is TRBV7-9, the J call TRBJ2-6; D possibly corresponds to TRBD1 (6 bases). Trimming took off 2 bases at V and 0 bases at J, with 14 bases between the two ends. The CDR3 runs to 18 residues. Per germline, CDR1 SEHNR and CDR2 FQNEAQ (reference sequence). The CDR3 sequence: CASSLLQGLSSGANVLTF. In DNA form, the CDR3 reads TGTGCCAGCAGCTTACTGCAGGGGTTAAGCTCTGGGGCCAACGTCCTGACTTTC.

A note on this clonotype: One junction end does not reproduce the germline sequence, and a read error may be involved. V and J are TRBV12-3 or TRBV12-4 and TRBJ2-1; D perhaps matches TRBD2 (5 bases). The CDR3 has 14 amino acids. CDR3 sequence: CAGSFGGSNNEQFF. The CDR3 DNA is TGTGCCGGCAGTTTTGGAGGATCTAACAATGAGCAGTTCTTC.

The CDR3, as DNA: TGCGCCAGCACCCTGCGACAGGGACGCAATCAGCCCCAGCATTTT. Protein: CASTLRQGRNQPQHF. V is TRBV4-1 and J is TRBJ1-5; 7 bases are shared with TRBD1. Germline-derived CDR1 and CDR2 are MGHRA and YSYEKL. The CDR3 totals 15 residues. The ends lost 7 bases at V and 2 bases at J; junction bases unmatched: 8.

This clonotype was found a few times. CDR3 sequence reads: CASSQPQGSSYEQYF. The CDR3 DNA is TGCGCCAGCAGCCAGCCGCAGGGGTCCTCCTACGAGCAGTACTTC. The chain links TRBV4-1 to TRBJ2-7; D is possibly TRBD1 (6 bases). The V gene's germline CDR1 is MGHRA and CDR2 YSYEKL. V was shortened by 3 bases and J by 0 bases, with 12 bases between the two germline ends. The CDR3 sequence is 15 residues long.

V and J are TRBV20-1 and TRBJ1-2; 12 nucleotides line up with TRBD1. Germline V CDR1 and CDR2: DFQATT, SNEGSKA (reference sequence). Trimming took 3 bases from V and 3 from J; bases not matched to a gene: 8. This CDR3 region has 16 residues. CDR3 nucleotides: TGCAGTGCTAGTCAAGCGGGGACAGGGGGCGACTATGGCTACACCTTC. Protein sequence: CSASQAGTGGDYGYTF.

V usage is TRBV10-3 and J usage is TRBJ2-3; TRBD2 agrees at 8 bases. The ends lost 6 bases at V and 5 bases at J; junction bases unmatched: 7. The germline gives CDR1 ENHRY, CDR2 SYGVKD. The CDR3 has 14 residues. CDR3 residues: CAISEGLAGDTQYF. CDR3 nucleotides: TGTGCCATCAGCGAGGGGCTAGCGGGAGATACGCAGTATTTT.

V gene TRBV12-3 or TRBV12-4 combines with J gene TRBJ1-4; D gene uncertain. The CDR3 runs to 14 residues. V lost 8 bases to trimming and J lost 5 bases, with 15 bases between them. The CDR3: CASGLGAENEKLFF. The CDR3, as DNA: TGTGCCAGCGGCCTAGGAGCTGAGAATGAAAAACTGTTTTTT.

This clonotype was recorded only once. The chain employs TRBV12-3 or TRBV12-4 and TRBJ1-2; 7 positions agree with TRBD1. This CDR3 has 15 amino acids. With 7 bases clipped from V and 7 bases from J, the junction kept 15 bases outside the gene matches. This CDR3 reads CASTTAGQGVSGYTF. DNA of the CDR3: TGTGCCAGCACCACCGCGGGGCAGGGGGTGTCTGGCTACACCTTC.

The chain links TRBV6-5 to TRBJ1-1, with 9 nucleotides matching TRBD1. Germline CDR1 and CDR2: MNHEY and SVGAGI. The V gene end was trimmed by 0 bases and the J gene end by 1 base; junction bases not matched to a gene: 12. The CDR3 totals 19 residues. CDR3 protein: CASSYSRGIGTGKNTEAFF. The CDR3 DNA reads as TGTGCCAGCAGTTACTCGAGGGGCATAGGGACAGGGAAGAACACTGAAGCTTTCTTT.

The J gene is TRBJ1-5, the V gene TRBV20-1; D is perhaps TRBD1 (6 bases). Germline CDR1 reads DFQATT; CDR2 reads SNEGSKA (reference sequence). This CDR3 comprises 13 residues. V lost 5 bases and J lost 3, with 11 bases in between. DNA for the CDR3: TGCAGTGCTTCGACAGGTCCCAATCAGCCCCAGCATTTT. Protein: CSASTGPNQPQHF.

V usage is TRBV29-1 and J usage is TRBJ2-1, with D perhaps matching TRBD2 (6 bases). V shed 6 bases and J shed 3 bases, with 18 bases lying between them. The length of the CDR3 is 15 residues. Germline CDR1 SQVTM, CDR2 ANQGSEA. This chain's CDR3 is CSVGGEPQSYNEQFF. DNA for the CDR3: TGCAGCGTCGGAGGGGAGCCCCAAAGCTACAATGAGCAGTTCTTC.

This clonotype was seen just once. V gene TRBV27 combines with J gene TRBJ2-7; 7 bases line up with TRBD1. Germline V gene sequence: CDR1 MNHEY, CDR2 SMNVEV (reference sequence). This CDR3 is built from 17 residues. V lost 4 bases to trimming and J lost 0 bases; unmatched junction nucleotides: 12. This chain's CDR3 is CASSSGQPKGPSYEQYF. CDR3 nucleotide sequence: TGTGCCAGCAGTTCGGGACAGCCCAAGGGACCCTCCTACGAGCAGTACTTC.

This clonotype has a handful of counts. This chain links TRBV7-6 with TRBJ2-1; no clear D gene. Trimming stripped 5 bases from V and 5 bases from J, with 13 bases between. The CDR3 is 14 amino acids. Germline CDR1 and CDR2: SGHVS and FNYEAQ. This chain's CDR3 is CASSPSTPNNEQFF. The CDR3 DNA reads TGTGCCAGCAGCCCCTCGACACCTAACAATGAGCAGTTCTTC.

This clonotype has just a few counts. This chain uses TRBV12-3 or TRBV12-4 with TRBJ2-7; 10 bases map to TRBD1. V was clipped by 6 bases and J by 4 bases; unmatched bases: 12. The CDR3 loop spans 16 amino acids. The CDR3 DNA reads TGTGCCAGCAGGGGGCCGGGACAGGGGACCGGTTACGAGCAGTACTTC. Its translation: CASRGPGQGTGYEQYF.

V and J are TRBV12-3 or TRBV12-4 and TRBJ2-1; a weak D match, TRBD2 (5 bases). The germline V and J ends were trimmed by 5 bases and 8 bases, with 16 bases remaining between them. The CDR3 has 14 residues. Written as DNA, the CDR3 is TGTGCCAGCAGTCCCCTACGGGTCGGGGATGAGCAGTTCTTC. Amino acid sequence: CASSPLRVGDEQFF.

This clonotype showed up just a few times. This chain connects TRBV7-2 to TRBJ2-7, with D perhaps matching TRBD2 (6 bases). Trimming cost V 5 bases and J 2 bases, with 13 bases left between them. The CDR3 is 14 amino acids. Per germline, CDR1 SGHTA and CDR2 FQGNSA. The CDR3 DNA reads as TGTGCCAGCAGCCAGCTAGCGTTACCCTACGAGCAGTACTTC. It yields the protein CASSQLALPYEQYF.

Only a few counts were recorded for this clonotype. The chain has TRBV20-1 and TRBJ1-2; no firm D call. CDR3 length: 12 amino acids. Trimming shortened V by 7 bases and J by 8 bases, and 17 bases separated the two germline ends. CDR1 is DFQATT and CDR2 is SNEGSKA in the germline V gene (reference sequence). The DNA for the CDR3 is TGCAGTGGCCCCCGTGAAGGTAGAGGCTACACCTTC. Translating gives CSGPREGRGYTF.

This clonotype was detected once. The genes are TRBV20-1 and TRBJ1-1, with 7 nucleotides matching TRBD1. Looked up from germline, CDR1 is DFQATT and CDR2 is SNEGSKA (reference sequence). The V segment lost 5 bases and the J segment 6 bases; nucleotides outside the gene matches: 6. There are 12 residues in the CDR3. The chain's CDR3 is CSASTGAAEAFF. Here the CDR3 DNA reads TGCAGTGCTTCTACAGGGGCCGCTGAAGCTTTCTTT.

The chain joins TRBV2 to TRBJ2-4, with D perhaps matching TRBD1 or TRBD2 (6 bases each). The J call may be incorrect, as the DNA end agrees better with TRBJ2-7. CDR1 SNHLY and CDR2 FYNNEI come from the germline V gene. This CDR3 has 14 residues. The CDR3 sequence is CASRLELGGHEQYF. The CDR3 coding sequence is TGTGCCAGCAGGCTAGAACTAGGGGGGCACGAGCAGTACTTC.

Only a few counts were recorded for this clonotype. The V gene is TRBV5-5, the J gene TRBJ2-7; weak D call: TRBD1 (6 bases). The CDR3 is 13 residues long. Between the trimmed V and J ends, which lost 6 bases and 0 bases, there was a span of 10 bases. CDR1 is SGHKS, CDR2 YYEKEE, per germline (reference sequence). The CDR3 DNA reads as TGTGCCAGCAACCTACAGGGCTCCTACGAGCAGTACTTC. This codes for CASNLQGSYEQYF. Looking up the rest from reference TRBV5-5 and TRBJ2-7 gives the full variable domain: DAGVTQSPTHLIKTRGQQVTLRCSPISGHKSVSWYQQVLGQGPQFIFQYYEKEERGRGNFPDRFSARQFPNYSSELNVNALLLGDSALYLCASNLQGSYEQYFGPGTRLTVT.

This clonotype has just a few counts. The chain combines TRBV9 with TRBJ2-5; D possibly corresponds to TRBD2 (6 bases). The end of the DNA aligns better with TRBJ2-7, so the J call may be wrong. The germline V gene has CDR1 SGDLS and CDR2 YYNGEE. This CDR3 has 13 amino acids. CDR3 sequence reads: CASSVGRGREQYF. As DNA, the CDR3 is TGTGCCAGCAGCGTAGGGAGGGGACGCGAGCAGTACTTC.